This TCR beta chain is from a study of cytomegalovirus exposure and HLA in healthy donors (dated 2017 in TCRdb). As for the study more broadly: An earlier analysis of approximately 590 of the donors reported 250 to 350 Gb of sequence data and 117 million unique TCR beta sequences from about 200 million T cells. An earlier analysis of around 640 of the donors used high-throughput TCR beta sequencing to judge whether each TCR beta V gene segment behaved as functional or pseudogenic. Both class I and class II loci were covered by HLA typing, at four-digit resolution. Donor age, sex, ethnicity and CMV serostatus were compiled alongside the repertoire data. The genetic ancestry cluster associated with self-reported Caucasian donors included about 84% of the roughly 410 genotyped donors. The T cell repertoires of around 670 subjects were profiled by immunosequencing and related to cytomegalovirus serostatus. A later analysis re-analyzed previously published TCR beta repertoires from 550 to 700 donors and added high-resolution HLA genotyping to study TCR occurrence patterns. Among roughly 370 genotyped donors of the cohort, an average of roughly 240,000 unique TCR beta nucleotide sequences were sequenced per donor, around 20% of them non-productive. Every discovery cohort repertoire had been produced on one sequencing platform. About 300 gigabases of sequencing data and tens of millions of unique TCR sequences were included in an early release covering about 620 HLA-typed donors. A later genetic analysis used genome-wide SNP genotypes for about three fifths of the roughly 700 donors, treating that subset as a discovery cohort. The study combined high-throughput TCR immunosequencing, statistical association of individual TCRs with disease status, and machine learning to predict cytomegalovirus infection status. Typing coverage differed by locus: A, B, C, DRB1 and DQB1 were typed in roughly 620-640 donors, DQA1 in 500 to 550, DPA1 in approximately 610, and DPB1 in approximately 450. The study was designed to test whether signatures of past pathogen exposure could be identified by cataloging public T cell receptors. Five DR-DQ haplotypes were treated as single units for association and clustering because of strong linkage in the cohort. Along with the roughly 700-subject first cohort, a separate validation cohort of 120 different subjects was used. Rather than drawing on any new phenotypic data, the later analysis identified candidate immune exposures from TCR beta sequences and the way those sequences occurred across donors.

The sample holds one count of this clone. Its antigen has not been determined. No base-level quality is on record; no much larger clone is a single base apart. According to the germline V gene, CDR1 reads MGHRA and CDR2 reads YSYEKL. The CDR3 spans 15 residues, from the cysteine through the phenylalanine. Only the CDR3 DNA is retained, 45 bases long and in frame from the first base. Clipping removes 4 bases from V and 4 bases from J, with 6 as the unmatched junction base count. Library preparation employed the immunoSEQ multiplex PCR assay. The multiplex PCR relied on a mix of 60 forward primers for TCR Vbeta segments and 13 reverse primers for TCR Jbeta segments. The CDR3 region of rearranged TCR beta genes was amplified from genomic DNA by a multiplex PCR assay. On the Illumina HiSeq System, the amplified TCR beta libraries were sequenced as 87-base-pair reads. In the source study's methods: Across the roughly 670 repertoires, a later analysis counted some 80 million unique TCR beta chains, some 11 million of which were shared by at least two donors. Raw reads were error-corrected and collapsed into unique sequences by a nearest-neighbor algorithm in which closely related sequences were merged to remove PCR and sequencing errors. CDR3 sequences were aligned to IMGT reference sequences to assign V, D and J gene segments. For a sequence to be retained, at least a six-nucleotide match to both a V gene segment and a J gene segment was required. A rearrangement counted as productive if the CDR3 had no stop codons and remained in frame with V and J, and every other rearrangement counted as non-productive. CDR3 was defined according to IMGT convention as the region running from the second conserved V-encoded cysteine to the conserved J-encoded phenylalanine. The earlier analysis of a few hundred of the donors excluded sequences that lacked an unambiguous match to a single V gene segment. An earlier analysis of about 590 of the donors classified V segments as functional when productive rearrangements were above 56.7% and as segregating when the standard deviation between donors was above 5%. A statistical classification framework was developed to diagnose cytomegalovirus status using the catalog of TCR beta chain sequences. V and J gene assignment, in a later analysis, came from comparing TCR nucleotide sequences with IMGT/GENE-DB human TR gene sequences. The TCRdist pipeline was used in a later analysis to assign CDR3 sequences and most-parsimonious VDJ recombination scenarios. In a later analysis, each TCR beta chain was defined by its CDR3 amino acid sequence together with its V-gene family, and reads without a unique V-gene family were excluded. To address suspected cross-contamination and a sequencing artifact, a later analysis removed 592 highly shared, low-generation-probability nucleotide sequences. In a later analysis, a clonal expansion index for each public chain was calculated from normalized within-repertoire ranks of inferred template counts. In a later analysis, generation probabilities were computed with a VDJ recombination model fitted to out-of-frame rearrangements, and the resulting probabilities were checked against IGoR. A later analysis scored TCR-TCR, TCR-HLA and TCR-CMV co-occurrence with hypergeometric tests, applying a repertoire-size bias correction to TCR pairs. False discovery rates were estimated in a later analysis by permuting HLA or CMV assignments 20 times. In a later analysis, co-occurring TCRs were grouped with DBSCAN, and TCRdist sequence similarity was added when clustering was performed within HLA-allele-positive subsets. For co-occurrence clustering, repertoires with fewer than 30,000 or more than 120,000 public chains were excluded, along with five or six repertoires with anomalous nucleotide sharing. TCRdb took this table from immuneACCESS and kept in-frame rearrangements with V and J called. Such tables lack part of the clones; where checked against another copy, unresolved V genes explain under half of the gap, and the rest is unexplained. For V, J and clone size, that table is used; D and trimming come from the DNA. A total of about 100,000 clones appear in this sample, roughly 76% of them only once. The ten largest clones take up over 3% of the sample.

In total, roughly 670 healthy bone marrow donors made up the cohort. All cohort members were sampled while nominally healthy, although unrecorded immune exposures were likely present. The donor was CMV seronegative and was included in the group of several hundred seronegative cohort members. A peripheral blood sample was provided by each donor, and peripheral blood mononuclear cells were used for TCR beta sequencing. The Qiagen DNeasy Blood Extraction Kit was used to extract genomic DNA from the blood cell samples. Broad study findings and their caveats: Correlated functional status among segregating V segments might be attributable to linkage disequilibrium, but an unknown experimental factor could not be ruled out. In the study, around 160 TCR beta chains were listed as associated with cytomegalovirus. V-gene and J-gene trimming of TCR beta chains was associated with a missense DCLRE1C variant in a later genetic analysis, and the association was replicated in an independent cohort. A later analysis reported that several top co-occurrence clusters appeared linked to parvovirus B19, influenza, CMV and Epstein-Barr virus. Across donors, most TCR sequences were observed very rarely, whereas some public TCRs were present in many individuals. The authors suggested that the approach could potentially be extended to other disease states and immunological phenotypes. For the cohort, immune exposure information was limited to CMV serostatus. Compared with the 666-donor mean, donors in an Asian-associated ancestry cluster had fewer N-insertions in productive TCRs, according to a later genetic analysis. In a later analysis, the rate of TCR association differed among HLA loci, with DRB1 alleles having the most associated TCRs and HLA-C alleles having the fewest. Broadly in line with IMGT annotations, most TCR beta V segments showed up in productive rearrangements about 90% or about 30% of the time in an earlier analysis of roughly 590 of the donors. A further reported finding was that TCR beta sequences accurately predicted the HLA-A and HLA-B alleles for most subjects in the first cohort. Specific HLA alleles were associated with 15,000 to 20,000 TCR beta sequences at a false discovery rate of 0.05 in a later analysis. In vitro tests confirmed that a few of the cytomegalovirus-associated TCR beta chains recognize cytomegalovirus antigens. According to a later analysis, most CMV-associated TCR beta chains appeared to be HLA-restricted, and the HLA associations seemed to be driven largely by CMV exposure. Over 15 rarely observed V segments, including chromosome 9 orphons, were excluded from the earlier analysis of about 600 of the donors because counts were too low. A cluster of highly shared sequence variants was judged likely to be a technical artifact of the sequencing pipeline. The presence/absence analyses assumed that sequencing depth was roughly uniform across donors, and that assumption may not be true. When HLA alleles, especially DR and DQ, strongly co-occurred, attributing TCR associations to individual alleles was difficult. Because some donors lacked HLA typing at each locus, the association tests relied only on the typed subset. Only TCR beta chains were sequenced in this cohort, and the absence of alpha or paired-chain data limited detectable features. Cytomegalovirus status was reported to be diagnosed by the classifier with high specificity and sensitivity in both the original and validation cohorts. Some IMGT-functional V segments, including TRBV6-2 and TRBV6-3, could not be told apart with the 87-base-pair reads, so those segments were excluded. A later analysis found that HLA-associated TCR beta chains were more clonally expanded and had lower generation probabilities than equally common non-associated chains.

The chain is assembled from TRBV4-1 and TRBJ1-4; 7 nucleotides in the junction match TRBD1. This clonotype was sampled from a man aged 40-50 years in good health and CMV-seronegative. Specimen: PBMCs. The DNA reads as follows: TGCGCCAGCAGCCGACTGACAGGGAATAATGAAAAACTGTTTTTT. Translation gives CASSRLTGNNEKLFF.